This T cell receptor (beta chain) appears in the sequencing data of a study of neurological immune-mediated disorders. Of note for this clonotype: A junction boundary mismatches the germline segment, possibly from a read error.

The cDNA came from 5'RACE, which used 10-nucleotide random UMIs. A single run covered 15-18 subjects with over 160 million TCR-beta sequences. TCRdb re-called the 5' RACE reads with MiXCR, one entry per CDR3 protein. Of some 46,000 distinct CDR3 sequences listed, 10% are singletons. The CDR3 has 14 amino acids. Germline V lookup: CDR1 LNHNV, CDR2 YYDKDF (reference sequence). The receptor's source is a man aged 70 or older with HTLV-1-associated myelopathy (HAM/TSP). The chain couples TRBV15 to TRBJ1-5; D is unclear. Sequencing input: PBMCs. As DNA, the CDR3 is TGTGCCACAAGCAGAAGTGCCACCAATCAGCCCAAGCATTTT. Its protein product is CATSRSATNQPKHF.